This TCR beta chain was identified in a study of vaccination effects on CD4 cells after COVID-19. Trimming removed 5 bases at V and 1 base at J, with 18 bases between. This CDR3 has 16 residues. The germline V gene has CDR1 SEHNR and CDR2 FQNEAQ (reference sequence). Study observations and caveats: Of the vaccine-induced clones from healthy vaccinees, merely 1 of 255 recognized common cold coronaviruses as well. Early post-infection timepoints were absent, and convalescent patients were few. Late post-vaccination samples showed marked contraction of infection- and vaccine-induced clones.

Before sequencing, viral peptide pools were used by the ViraFEST assay to expand antigen-specific CD4+ T cells. After roughly 9 days in culture, the CD4+ T cells were isolated. People in the vaccine group had not been infected with SARS-CoV-2 before, and their nucleocapsid antibodies were negative. Every well housed two million PBMC, which grew in culture alongside around 9.8 IU/ml IL-2 and about 10 ug/ml peptides. Sequencing was performed with immunoSEQ multiplex PCR; in TCRdb, only in-frame clones are kept and a portion is missing. Here the sample spans over 45,000 clones, roughly two thirds being singletons. This clone turned up a few times. The antigen remains undetermined.

The chain combines TRBV7-9 with TRBJ2-7; no firm D call. This receptor was taken from a human donor who received a COVID-19 vaccine. This specimen consisted of CD4+ T cells from PBMCs cultured with SARS-CoV-2 spike peptides, obtained before COVID-19 vaccination. The CDR3 is CASSTPGRERSYEQYF. The CDR3 bases are TGTGCCAGCAGCACACCTGGACGCGAGAGATCCTACGAGCAGTACTTC.